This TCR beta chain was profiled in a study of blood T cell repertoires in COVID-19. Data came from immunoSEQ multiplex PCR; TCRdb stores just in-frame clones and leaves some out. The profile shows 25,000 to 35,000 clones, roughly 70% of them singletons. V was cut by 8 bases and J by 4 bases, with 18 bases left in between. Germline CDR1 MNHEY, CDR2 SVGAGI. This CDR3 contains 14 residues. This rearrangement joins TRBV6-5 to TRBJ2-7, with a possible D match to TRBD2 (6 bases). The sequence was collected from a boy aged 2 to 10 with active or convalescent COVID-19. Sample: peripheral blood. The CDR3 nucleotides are TGTGCCAGCGCAACCCGGGGAGGTAGTTACGAGCAGTACTTC. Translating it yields CASATRGGSYEQYF.